Listed here is a single T cell receptor beta chain. Only one count was recorded for this clone. Its antigen has not been determined. Base qualities were left out, and no much larger clone turns up one base away. This record belongs to a study of blood T cell repertoires in COVID-19 (dated by TCRdb to between 2020 and 2021). Study-level background: Collaborator samples came from the United States, Italy and Spain and covered acute and convalescent phases of COVID-19. A de-identified subject ID, COVID-19 status, age in years and sex were almost always included in the sample metadata. The dataset comprised deeply sampled blood TCRbeta repertoires from subjects exposed to, actively infected with, or recovered from COVID-19. A freely available public database, intended as a resource for researchers studying the immune response to SARS-CoV-2, is where the repertoires were released. The samples were drawn from two sources: the first 160 participants of the ongoing ImmuneRACE study, and 950 to 1,500 subjects contributed by 6 global collaborators. The material from the prospective study consisted of cDNA or gDNA derived from T cells, B-cell-depleted T cells, or PBMCs. Where available, HLA class I and class II types were taken from metadata supplied by the sample provider and were not determined by assay-based typing.

TCRbeta CDR3 regions were amplified from genomic DNA using the immunoSEQ Assay, a bias-controlled multiplex PCR. In the paper's pipeline: Nucleated cell counts per sample were estimated from amplification of reference gene primers within the assay. To quantify the absolute abundance of each unique TCRbeta CDR3 rearrangement, sequence reads were collapsed and filtered. For each sample, productive Simpson clonality was calculated as the square root of Simpson's diversity index over productive rearrangements. TCRdb carries this immuneACCESS record with in-frame sequences only. Its versions omit some clonotypes, under half of them owing to an unresolved V gene in the studies checked, with the rest unexplained. V and J calls and clone size are given by that table; D and trimming were obtained from the DNA. For this sample there are approximately 240,000 clones; around 82% appear just once. The ten biggest clones cover under 5.5% of the sample.

CDR1 and CDR2 (SEHNR, FQNEAQ) derive from the germline V gene (reference sequence). Including cysteine and phenylalanine, the CDR3 has 14 amino acids. Left in the record is the CDR3 DNA by itself, 42 bases read in frame from the first base. V loses 1 base, J loses 2 bases, and the germline ends lie 5 bases apart. General study outcomes and caveats: The quantity of clinical and demographic metadata differed by source and by participant and was supplied without curation.

The collaborating institutions used their own protocols to collect whole blood in K2EDTA tubes. For TCRbeta analysis, collaborators shipped samples as frozen whole blood, isolated PBMCs, or DNA extracted from either of those sample types. The V gene is TRBV7-9 and the J gene is TRBJ1-4; TRBD1 is a possible D gene, resting on 5 matching bases. The specimen was peripheral blood. The source is a woman aged 80 or older with active or convalescent COVID-19. The CDR3 region has the sequence CASSLDRTNEKLFF. The DNA sequence follows: TGTGCCAGCAGCTTAGACAGGACTAATGAAAAACTGTTTTTT.